This entry is about one T cell receptor beta chain. Its binding antigen is unknown. Base qualities are not provided; no much larger clone lies one nucleotide away. Relative to germline, V is missing 7 bases and J is missing 4 bases, with 14 bases of the junction outside any gene match. The CDR3 covers 17 residues, taking in both the cysteine and the phenylalanine. CDR3 DNA is the only sequence kept; it has 51 bases, read in frame from the first base. This sample is drawn from a study of T cells in Graves' hyperthyroidism and ophthalmopathy (dated by TCRdb to between 2017 and 2020). The study in broad terms: Peripheral blood was collected at initial diagnosis, before any treatment. To identify distinguishing TCR V-J signatures, a discovery cohort of roughly 100 patients was used, comprising roughly 45 with Graves' ophthalmopathy and 57 with stable Graves' hyperthyroidism. Prospective prediction of ophthalmopathy was tested in an independent validation cohort of approximately 19 hyperthyroidism patients and 17 patients who later progressed to ophthalmopathy. For training and testing, the 80 to 100 patients in the discovery cohort were randomly divided in a 7:3 ratio. In more than 5 Graves' hyperthyroidism patients, the study also compared T-cell repertoires from thyroid tissue with T-cell repertoires from blood. Following sampling, methimazole starting at 30 mg daily was given to hyperthyroidism patients, and high-dose intravenous methylprednisolone was given to ophthalmopathy patients. According to the paper, TCR Vbeta CDR3 sequencing was carried out on some 140 peripheral blood samples, which came from 40 to 45 ophthalmopathy, under 80 hyperthyroidism and roughly 17 progressor patients. What the study reported, not specific to this receptor: Most expanded thyroid clonotypes (frequency above 0.001) were also found in blood, which suggests that blood repertoires may mirror thyroid immune responses. In validation, the model predicted progression to ophthalmopathy a median of roughly 6.5 months before onset, with roughly 70% sensitivity and about 72% specificity. No statistical method was used to set the sample size in advance, and investigators knew the group allocation. A model built on a 13 V-J signature distinguished ophthalmopathy from stable hyperthyroidism, reaching 85% to 90% sensitivity and around 81% specificity in cross-validation and 80%/75% in testing.

TCR beta CDR3 regions were amplified from RNA transcripts. For the first round of RT-PCR on the TCR CDR3, the HTBI primer set was used together with the Qiagen OneStep RT-PCR kit. Libraries were constructed in a second round of multiplex PCR, after which size selection and purification were performed. Sequencing of the libraries was done on an Illumina HiSeq2000 using paired-end 100 bp reads. Turning to the authors' computational methods: SOAPnuke was used to process the raw data, removing reads that contained adapters or uncalled bases, had a mean Phred below 15, or lacked an exact match to the constant primer or identifier. COPE v1.2.5 was used to merge the high-quality paired reads, and each unique nucleotide sequence was defined as a clonotype. Clonotypes were aligned to IMGT TRBV, TRBD and TRBJ reference segments using MiTCR v1.1. The analysis was restricted to V-J combinations with a frequency above 0.0001, which together covered roughly 99% of the repertoires. A TCS score was defined as the ratio between F50 (clonal expansion) and ExV (chaos), using BLOSUM62-based TCRdist between CDR3 peptides within each V-J. Welch's t-statistics and random forest reduced around 510 V-J features to about 12, which were used in a naive Bayes classifier (R e1071). The raw public data were reprocessed by TCRdb itself: fastp quality trimming at Q25, MiXCR clonotype calling, in-frame beta chains only. When rows share a CDR3 protein, they turn into one entry using the most common DNA and genes. Here the V and J calls rest on TCRdb's processing, not on the authors' analysis. Recorded for this sample are approximately 300,000 distinct CDR3 sequences; roughly 19% of them occurred a single time. Just under 40% of the sample belongs to the ten largest clones.

In the ophthalmopathy patients, disease was moderately to severely active, with a Clinical Activity Score of 3 or more, a NOSPECS grade of 4 or more, and a duration of less than 3 months. Exclusion was applied to patients with uncontrolled infections, other autoimmune diseases, pregnancy or lactation. Diagnoses were based on clinical symptoms, serum thyroxine and TRAb, thyroid ultrasound and orbital computed tomography. PBMCs were isolated from about 9.1 ml of fresh peripheral blood by Ficoll-Paque density gradient centrifugation. Total RNA was extracted with Trizol reagent, and quality was checked on an Agilent 2100 Bioanalyzer.

The V gene is TRBV12-3 or TRBV12-4 and the J gene is TRBJ2-2, with 8 bases matching TRBD2. Sequencing was done on a sample of blood. The TCR was taken from a man aged 45-65 years with Graves' ophthalmopathy. Here is the DNA: TGTGCCAGCACCTTTCTCCGGAGACTAGCGCCCACCGGGGAGCTGTTTTTT. Translated, it gives CASTFLRRLAPTGELFF.